This entry lists 8 T cell receptor beta chains sequenced from one sample in a study of T-cell reconstitution after alpha-beta-depleted transplantation in children. A TCRbeta library incorporating unique molecular identifiers was prepared. Each CDR3 protein gets one entry after TCRdb re-called the PCR reads with MiXCR. The data contain some 840,000 distinct CDR3 sequences, about 15% of them singletons. Source: PBMCs, mostly from graft donor cells, taken 360 days after TCRalphabeta/CD19-depleted stem cell transplant. All receptors derive from a male patient between 5 and 17 years old who had a stem cell transplant for acute lymphoblastic leukemia, so the T cells may come from the graft donor.

The V call is TRBV10-3, the J call TRBJ1-2, with TRBD1 identical over 9 bases. The CDR3 has 13 amino acids. Germline assignment: CDR1 ENHRY and CDR2 SYGVKD. Losses at the gene ends were 2 bases for V and 8 bases for J; bases not matched to a gene: 3. The CDR3 coding sequence is TGTGCCATCAGTGAGACAGGGGGCCGGGGCTACACCTTC. As protein: CAISETGGRGYTF.

This clonotype was found many times. The rearrangement joins TRBV12-3 or TRBV12-4 to TRBJ2-3, with TRBD1 matching 7 bases. CDR3 length equals 14 residues. V lost 6 bases and J lost 2; bases outside the gene matches: 5. The CDR3 spells CASSLQGDTDTQYF. CDR3 in DNA: TGTGCCAGCAGCTTGCAGGGGGACACAGATACGCAGTATTTT.

This clonotype was seen a few times. The chain employs TRBV7-2 and TRBJ2-2, with D unclear. In germline, CDR1 is SGHTA, CDR2 FQGNSA. This CDR3 has 15 amino acids. Trimming took 0 bases from V and 6 from J, leaving 11 bases between them. The CDR3 reads CASSLAADMAGELFF. Written as DNA, the CDR3 is TGTGCCAGCAGCTTAGCGGCCGACATGGCCGGGGAGCTGTTTTTT.

V gene TRBV9 combines with J gene TRBJ2-5; D might be TRBD1 (6 bases). The CDR3 has 14 residues. Germline assignment: CDR1 SGDLS and CDR2 YYNGEE. V gave up 2 bases and J gave up 5 bases, with 13 bases separating them. The CDR3 region has the DNA TGTGCCAGCAGCGTCACAGGGACGTCGGAGACCCAGTACTTC. Translation: CASSVTGTSETQYF.

This clonotype was observed a handful of times. The chain has TRBV4-2 and TRBJ2-3, with 10 bases aligning to TRBD2. J was trimmed by 3 bases and V by 1 base; bases with no gene match: 1. CDR3 length: 15 residues. The germline V gene has CDR1 LGHNA and CDR2 YNFKEQ. The CDR3 nucleotides are TGTGCCAGCAGCCAAGCTAGCGGGAGAACAGATACGCAGTATTTT. Encoded protein: CASSQASGRTDTQYF.

The chain uses TRBV28 and TRBJ2-3, with TRBD2 matching over 13 bases. Losses at the gene ends were 6 bases for V and 2 bases for J; bases not matched to a gene: 5. Germline V lookup: CDR1 MDHEN, CDR2 SYDVKM. This CDR3 region has 16 residues. Written as DNA, the CDR3 is TGTGCCAGCAGAACACTAGCGGGAGGGCCCACAGATACGCAGTATTTT. Translating gives CASRTLAGGPTDTQYF. Full variable domain (missing parts from reference TRBV28 and TRBJ2-3): DVKVTQSSRYLVKRTGEKVFLECVQDMDHENMFWYRQDPGLGLRLIYFSYDVKMKEKGDIPEGYSVSREKKERFSLILESASTNQTSMYLCASRTLAGGPTDTQYFGPGTRLTVL.

This clonotype has a handful of counts. This sequence joins TRBV5-1 and TRBJ2-5; D gene ambiguous. Trimming removed 3 bases from V and 5 bases from J, with 14 bases in between. The CDR3 spans 14 residues. The V gene's germline CDR1 is SGHRS and CDR2 YFSETQ. CDR3 sequence: CASSSDPMGETQYF. The CDR3 nucleotides read TGCGCCAGCAGCTCGGACCCGATGGGGGAGACCCAGTACTTC.

The J gene is TRBJ1-5, the V gene TRBV5-6; 9 bases line up with TRBD1. The V gene end was trimmed by 0 bases and the J gene end by 4 bases; junction bases not matched to a gene: 5. Germline-derived CDR1 and CDR2 are SGHDT and YYEEEE. The CDR3 sequence is 16 residues long. The CDR3 reads CASSLGGQGKNQPQHF. The CDR3 DNA sequence: TGTGCCAGCAGCTTGGGAGGACAGGGGAAGAATCAGCCCCAGCATTTT.